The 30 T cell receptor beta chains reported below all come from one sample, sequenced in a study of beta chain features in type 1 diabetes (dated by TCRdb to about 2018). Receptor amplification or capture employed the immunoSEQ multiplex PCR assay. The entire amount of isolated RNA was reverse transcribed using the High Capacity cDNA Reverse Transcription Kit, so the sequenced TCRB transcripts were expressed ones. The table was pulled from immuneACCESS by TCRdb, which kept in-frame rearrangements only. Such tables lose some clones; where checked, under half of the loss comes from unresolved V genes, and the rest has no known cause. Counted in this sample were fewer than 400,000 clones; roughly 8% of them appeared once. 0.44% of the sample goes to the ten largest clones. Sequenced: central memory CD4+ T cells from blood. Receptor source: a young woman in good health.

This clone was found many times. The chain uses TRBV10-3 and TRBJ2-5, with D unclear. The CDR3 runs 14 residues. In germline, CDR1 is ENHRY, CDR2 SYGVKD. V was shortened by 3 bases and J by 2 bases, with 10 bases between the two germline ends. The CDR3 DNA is TGTGCCATCAGTGAAAGGGCTAAACAAGAGACCCAGTACTTC. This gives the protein CAISERAKQETQYF.

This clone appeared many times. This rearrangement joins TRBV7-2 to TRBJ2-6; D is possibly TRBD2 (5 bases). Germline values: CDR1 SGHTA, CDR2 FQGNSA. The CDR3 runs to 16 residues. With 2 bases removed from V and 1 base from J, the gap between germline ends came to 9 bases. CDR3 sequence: CASSLSGGSGANVLTF. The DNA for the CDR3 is TGTGCCAGCAGCTTAAGCGGTGGATCTGGGGCCAACGTCCTGACTTTC.

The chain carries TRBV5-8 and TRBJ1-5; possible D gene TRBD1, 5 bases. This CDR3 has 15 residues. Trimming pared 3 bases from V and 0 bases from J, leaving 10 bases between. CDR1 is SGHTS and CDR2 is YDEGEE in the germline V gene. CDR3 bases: TGTGCCAGCAGCTGGGACGGATATAGCAATCAGCCCCAGCATTTT. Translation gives CASSWDGYSNQPQHF.

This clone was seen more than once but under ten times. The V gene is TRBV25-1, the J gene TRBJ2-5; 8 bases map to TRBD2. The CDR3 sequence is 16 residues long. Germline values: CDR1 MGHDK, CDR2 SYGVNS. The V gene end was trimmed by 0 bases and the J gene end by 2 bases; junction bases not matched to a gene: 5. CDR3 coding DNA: TGTGCCAGCAGTGAATACAAAGGCGGGAGGCAAGAGACCCAGTACTTC. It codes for CASSEYKGGRQETQYF.

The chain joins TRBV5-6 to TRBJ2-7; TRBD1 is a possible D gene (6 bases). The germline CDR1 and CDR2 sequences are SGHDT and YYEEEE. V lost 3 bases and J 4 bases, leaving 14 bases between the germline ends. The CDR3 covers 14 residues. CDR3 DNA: TGTGCCAGCAGCTCGATCGGGACAACTTACGAGCAGTACTTC. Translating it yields CASSSIGTTYEQYF.

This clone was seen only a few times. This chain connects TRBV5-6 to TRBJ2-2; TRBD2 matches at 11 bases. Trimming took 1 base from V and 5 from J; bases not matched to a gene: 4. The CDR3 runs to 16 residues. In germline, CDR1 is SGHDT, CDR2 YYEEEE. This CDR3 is CASSLRLAGRTGELFF. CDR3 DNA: TGTGCCAGCAGCTTGCGACTAGCGGGACGGACCGGGGAGCTGTTTTTT.

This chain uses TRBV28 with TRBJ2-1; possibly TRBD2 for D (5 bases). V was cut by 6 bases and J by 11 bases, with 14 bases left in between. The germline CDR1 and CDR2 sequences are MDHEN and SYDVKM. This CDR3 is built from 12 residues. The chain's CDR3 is CASSRLGSQQFF. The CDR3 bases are TGTGCCAGCAGCCGACTGGGGAGCCAGCAGTTCTTC.

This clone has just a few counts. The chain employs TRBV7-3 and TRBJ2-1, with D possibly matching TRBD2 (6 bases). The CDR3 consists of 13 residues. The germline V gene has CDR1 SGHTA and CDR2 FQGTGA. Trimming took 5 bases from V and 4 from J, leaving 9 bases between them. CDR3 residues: CASSAGTYNEQFF. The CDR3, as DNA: TGTGCCAGCAGCGCCGGGACTTACAATGAGCAGTTCTTC.

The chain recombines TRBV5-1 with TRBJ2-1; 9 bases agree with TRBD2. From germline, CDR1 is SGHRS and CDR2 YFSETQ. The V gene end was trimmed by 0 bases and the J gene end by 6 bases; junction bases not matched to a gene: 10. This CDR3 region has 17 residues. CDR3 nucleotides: TGCGCCAGCAGCTTGGCTCCTTTAGCGGGAGCGCTCAATGAGCAGTTCTTC. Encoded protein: CASSLAPLAGALNEQFF.

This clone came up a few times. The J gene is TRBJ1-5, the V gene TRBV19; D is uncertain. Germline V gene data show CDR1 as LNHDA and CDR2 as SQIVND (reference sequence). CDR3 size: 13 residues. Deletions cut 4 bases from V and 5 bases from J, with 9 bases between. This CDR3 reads CASSTQADQPQHF. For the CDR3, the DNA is TGTGCCAGTAGTACCCAGGCCGATCAGCCCCAGCATTTT.

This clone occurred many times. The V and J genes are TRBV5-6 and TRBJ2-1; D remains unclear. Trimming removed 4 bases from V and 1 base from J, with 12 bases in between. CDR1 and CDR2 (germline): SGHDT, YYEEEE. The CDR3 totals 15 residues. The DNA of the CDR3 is TGTGCCAGCAGCCTCGACGGCCGATCCTACAATGAGCAGTTCTTC. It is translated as CASSLDGRSYNEQFF.

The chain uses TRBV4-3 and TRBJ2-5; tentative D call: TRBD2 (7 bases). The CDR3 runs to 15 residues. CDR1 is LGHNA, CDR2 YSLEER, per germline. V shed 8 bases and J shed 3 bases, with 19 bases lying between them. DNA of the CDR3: TGCGCCAGCGCTATGGGTTGGGGGGGCGAAGAGACCCAGTACTTC. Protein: CASAMGWGGEETQYF.

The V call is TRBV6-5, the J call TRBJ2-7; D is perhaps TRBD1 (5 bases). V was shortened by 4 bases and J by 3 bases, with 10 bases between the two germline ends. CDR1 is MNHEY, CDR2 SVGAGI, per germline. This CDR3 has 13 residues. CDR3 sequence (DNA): TGTGCCAGCAGTTCAGGGTTTCGCTACGAGCAGTACTTC. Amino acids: CASSSGFRYEQYF.

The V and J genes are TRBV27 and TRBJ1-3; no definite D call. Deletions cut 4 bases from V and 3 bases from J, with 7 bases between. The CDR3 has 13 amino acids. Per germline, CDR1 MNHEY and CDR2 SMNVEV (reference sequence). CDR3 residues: CASSSVNGNTIYF. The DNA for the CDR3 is TGTGCCAGCAGTTCCGTCAATGGAAACACCATATATTTT.

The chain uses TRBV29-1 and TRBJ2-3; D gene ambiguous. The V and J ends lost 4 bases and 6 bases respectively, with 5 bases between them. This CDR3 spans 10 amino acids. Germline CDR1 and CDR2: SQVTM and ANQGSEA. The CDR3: CSVVWDTQYF. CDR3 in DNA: TGCAGCGTTGTTTGGGATACGCAGTATTTT.

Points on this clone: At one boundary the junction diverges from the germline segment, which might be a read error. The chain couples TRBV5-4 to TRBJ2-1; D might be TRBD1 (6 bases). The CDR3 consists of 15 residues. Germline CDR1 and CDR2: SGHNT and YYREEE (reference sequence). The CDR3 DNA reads TGCGCCAGCAGCCAAGATCAGCACAGGGTGAATGAGCAGTTCTTC. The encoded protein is CASSQDQHRVNEQFF.

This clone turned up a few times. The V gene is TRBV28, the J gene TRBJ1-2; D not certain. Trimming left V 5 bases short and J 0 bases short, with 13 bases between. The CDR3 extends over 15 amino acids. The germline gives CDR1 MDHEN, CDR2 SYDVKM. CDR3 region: CASSGVGQANYGYTF. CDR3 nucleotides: TGTGCCAGCAGTGGTGTCGGTCAAGCTAACTATGGCTACACCTTC.

Here the CDR3 DNA reads TGTGCCAGCAGCACTTCGCGAATGGGGGCGGGAGAGGCAGATACGCAGTATTTT. Translated, it gives CASSTSRMGAGEADTQYF. The chain couples TRBV4-2 to TRBJ2-3; maybe TRBD2 (7 bases). Trimming took off 5 bases at V and 4 bases at J, with 25 bases between the two ends. Germline V gives CDR1 LGHNA, CDR2 YNFKEQ. This CDR3 is built from 18 residues.

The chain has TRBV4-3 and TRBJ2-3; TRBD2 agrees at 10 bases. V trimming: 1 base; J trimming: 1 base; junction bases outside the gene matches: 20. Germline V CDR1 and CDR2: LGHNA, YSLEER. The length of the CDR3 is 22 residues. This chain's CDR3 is CASSQAVLRGLAVLRGTDTQYF. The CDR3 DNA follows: TGCGCCAGCAGCCAAGCGGTCCTACGAGGACTAGCGGTACTGAGGGGCACAGATACGCAGTATTTT.

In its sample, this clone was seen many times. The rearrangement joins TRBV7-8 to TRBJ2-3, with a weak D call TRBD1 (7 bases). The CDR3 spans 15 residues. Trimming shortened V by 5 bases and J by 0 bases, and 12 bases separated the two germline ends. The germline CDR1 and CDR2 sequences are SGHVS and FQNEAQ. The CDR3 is CASSPRGTSTDTQYF. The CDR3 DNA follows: TGTGCCAGCAGCCCCAGGGGGACTAGCACAGATACGCAGTATTTT.

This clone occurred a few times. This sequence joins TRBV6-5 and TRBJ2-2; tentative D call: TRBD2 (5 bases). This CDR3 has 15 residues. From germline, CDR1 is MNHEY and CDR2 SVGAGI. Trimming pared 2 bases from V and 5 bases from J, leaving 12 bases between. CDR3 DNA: TGTGCCAGCAGTTACCCGGCCAGCGGTACCGGGGAGCTGTTTTTT. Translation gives CASSYPASGTGELFF.

CDR3 loop: CASRAGREGYTF. CDR3 DNA: TGTGCCAGCAGGGCGGGCAGGGAGGGCTACACCTTC. This chain uses TRBV2 with TRBJ1-2, with D possibly TRBD1 on 5 matching bases. Germline-derived CDR1 and CDR2 are SNHLY and FYNNEI. The CDR3 has 12 residues. V lost 6 bases and J 8 bases, leaving 13 bases between the germline ends.

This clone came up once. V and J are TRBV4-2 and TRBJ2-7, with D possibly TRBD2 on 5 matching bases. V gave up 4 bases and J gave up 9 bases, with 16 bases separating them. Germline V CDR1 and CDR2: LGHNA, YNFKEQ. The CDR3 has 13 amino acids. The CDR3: CASSPEAVRGQYF. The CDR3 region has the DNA TGTGCCAGCAGCCCAGAAGCGGTACGTGGGCAGTACTTC.

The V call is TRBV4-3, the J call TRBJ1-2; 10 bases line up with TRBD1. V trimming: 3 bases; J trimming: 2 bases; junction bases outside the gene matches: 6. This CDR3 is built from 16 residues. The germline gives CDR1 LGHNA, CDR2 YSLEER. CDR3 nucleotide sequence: TGCGCCAGCAGCCAGGAGACAGGGGGCGGGAACTATGGCTACACCTTC. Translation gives CASSQETGGGNYGYTF.

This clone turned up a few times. Written as DNA, the CDR3 is TGTGCCAGCAGCTCGGGACAGGGGGATGAAGCTTTCTTT. Protein: CASSSGQGDEAFF. V is TRBV7-2 and J is TRBJ1-1, with 11 bases matching TRBD1. From germline, CDR1 is SGHTA and CDR2 FQGNSA. V shed 4 bases and J 7 bases; nucleotides not matched to a gene: 2. This CDR3 has 13 amino acids. The full variable domain, with the rest looked up from reference TRBV7-2 and TRBJ1-1, is GAGVSQSPSNKVTEKGKDVELRCDPISGHTALYWYRQSLGQGLEFLIYFQGNSAPDKSGLPSDRFSAERTGGSVSTLTIQRTQQEDSAVYLCASSSGQGDEAFFGQGTRLTVV.

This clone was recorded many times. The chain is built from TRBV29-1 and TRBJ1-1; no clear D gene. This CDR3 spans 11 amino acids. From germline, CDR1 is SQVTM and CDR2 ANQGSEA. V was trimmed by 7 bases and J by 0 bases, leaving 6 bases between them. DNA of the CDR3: TGCAGCGGAATGCTGAACACTGAAGCTTTCTTT. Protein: CSGMLNTEAFF.

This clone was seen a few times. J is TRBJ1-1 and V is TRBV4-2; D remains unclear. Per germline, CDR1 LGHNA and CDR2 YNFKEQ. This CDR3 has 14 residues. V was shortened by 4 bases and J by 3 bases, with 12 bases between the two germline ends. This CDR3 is CASSPSPGDTEAFF. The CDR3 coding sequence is TGTGCCAGCAGCCCATCCCCCGGGGACACTGAAGCTTTCTTT.

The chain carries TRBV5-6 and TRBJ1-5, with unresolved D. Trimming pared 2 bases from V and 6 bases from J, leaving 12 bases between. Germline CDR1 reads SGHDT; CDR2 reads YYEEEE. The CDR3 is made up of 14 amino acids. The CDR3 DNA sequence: TGTGCCAGCAGCTTAGGTGGTGAGGTTCAGCCCCAGCATTTT. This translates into CASSLGGEVQPQHF.

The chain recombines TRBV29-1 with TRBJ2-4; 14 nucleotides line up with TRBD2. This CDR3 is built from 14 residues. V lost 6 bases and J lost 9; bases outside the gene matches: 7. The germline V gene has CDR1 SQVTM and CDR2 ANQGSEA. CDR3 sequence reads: CSVPGLAGVGIQYF. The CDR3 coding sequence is TGCAGCGTACCGGGACTAGCGGGAGTCGGCATTCAGTACTTC.

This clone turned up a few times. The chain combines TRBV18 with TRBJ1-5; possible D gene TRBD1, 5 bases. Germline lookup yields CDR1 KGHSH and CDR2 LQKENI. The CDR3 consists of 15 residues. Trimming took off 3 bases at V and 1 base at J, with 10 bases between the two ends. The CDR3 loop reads CASSPGRGSNQPQHF. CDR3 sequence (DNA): TGTGCCAGCTCACCTGGTAGGGGCAGCAATCAGCCCCAGCATTTT.